The 21 T cell receptor beta chains below all came from one sample that was sequenced in a study of T cell repertoires in cytomegalovirus infection. TCRdb processed the reads anew with MiXCR; each CDR3 protein has one entry. The sample records 110,000 or so distinct CDR3 sequences, 30% being singletons. Their recognized antigens are unknown. The source material was CD8+ T cells from cultured PBMCs, sampled from culture after CMV antigen stimulation. These receptors originate from a human donor in good health (CMV status not recorded). Some clones in this sample may be carry-over from other donors' samples.

This clonotype was observed many times. This chain uses TRBV11-3 with TRBJ2-3, with 8 bases matching TRBD1. V gave up 1 base and J gave up 4 bases; unmatched junction bases: 4. The CDR3 totals 15 residues. Germline CDR1 and CDR2: SGHNT and YENEEA. In DNA, the CDR3 is TGTGCCAGCAGCTTAGGGACAGGGATGGCAGATACGCAGTATTTT. Encoded protein: CASSLGTGMADTQYF.

The chain uses TRBV27 and TRBJ2-3; D may be TRBD1 (6 bases). V was clipped by 7 bases and J by 2 bases, with 16 bases between them. Germline values: CDR1 MNHEY, CDR2 SMNVEV (reference sequence). The CDR3 consists of 15 residues. This chain's CDR3 is CASTIIGGVTDTQYF. DNA for the CDR3: TGTGCCAGCACCATAATAGGGGGAGTCACAGATACGCAGTATTTT.

V and J are TRBV20-1 and TRBJ2-5, with 12 nucleotides matching TRBD2. CDR1 and CDR2 from the germline V gene are DFQATT and SNEGSKA (reference sequence). V trimming: 1 base; J trimming: 1 base; junction bases outside the gene matches: 7. This CDR3 has 17 amino acids. The CDR3 protein is CSARVRTSGAAQETQYF. For the CDR3, the DNA is TGCAGTGCTAGAGTCAGGACTAGCGGGGCCGCCCAAGAGACCCAGTACTTC.

J is TRBJ2-1 and V is TRBV4-1; maybe TRBD2 (7 bases). The length of the CDR3 is 15 residues. Germline V lookup: CDR1 MGHRA, CDR2 YSYEKL. V lost 0 bases and J lost 6, with 12 bases in between. The CDR3 coding sequence is TGCGCCAGCAGCCAAGATGAGGGGGGGGGCAATGAGCAGTTCTTC. It codes for CASSQDEGGGNEQFF.

V gene TRBV7-8 combines with J gene TRBJ1-5; tentative D call: TRBD1 (6 bases). CDR1 is SGHVS and CDR2 is FQNEAQ in the germline V gene. Trimming took off 1 base at V and 1 base at J, with 8 bases between the two ends. This CDR3 contains 15 residues. The CDR3 loop is CASSLEQGSNQPQHF. CDR3 sequence (DNA): TGTGCCAGCAGCTTAGAACAGGGAAGCAATCAGCCCCAGCATTTT.

The rearrangement links TRBV27 to TRBJ2-1; TRBD2 matches 7 bases. Trimming cost V 5 bases and J 2 bases; bases outside gene matches: 6. Germline loops: CDR1 MNHEY, CDR2 SMNVEV (reference sequence). The CDR3 runs 15 residues. The CDR3 nucleotides are TGTGCCAGCAGTGCCCTAGCGGCTACCTACAATGAGCAGTTCTTC. Residues: CASSALAATYNEQFF.

This clonotype was detected only a few times. This chain links TRBV5-6 with TRBJ2-1; a possible D gene is TRBD2 (5 bases). The CDR3 is 15 amino acids. CDR1 is SGHDT and CDR2 is YYEEEE in the germline V gene. V dropped 1 base and J dropped 5 bases, with 13 bases sitting between them. The CDR3 loop reads CASSLWPRADNEQFF. CDR3 nucleotide sequence: TGTGCCAGCAGCTTGTGGCCGAGGGCCGACAATGAGCAGTTCTTC.

A few counts support this clonotype. The genes are TRBV6-5 and TRBJ1-1; no clear D gene. The germline V and J ends were trimmed by 6 bases and 6 bases, with 23 bases remaining between them. From germline, CDR1 is MNHEY and CDR2 SVGAGI. The CDR3 extends over 16 amino acids. The CDR3 DNA reads as TGTGCCAGCAGCCTCCCACCGAGGGCAGGTACCTCTGAAGCTTTCTTT. As protein: CASSLPPRAGTSEAFF.

The chain employs TRBV12-3 or TRBV12-4 and TRBJ1-4, with 7 bases aligning to TRBD1. This CDR3 spans 15 amino acids. V shed 5 bases, J shed 8 bases, and the junction held 11 bases outside the gene matches. The CDR3 region has the DNA TGTGCCAGCAGTCCCACAGGGGCCCTTGGAGAAAAACTGTTTTTT. Its protein is CASSPTGALGEKLFF.

The rearrangement links TRBV11-1 to TRBJ2-5; maybe TRBD1 (6 bases). Germline CDR1 reads SGHAT; CDR2 reads FQDESV (reference sequence). Deletions cut 4 bases from V and 0 bases from J, with 9 bases between. The CDR3 length is 14 residues. The CDR3, as DNA: TGTGCCAGCAGCTCCACAGGGTACCAAGAGACCCAGTACTTC. Amino acids: CASSSTGYQETQYF. Variable domain in full (rest from reference TRBV11-1 and TRBJ2-5): EAEVAQSPRYKITEKSQAVAFWCDPISGHATLYWYRQILGQGPELLVQFQDESVVDDSQLPKDRFSAERLKGVDSTLKIQPAELGDSAMYLCASSSTGYQETQYFGPGTRLLVL.

This clonotype has more than one count but fewer than ten. The chain couples TRBV12-3 or TRBV12-4 to TRBJ2-4, with a weak D call TRBD1 (5 bases). The CDR3 totals 17 residues. Trimming removed 2 bases at V and 5 bases at J, with 19 bases between. The CDR3 region has the DNA TGTGCCAGCAGTTTATCGCATCAGAGCAGGGCCGAAAACATTCAGTACTTC. As protein: CASSLSHQSRAENIQYF.

This clonotype was counted at least ten times. V and J are TRBV12-5 and TRBJ2-7, with a weak D call TRBD2 (5 bases). The germline V gene encodes CDR1 LGHNT and CDR2 FRNRAP. V lost 5 bases and J 1 base, leaving 6 bases between the germline ends. The CDR3 spans 12 residues. As DNA, the CDR3 is TGTGCTAGTGGTCCGGGGTCCTACGAGCAGTACTTC. Its protein is CASGPGSYEQYF. Filled out from reference TRBV12-5 and TRBJ2-7, the complete variable domain reads DARVTQTPRHKVTEMGQEVTMRCQPILGHNTVFWYRQTMMQGLELLAYFRNRAPLDDSGMPKDRFSAEMPDATLATLKIQPSEPRDSAVYFCASGPGSYEQYFGPGTRLTVT.

The chain uses TRBV20-1 and TRBJ1-5, with D possibly matching TRBD1 (5 bases). CDR1 is DFQATT, CDR2 SNEGSKA, per germline (reference sequence). CDR3 length equals 16 residues. V gave up 0 bases and J gave up 3 bases, with 15 bases separating them. CDR3 in DNA: TGCAGTGCTAGAGATCTCAACAGGCAAAACAATCAGCCCCAGCATTTT. The encoded protein is CSARDLNRQNNQPQHF.

In this sample, this clonotype turned up a few times. The chain uses TRBV5-6 and TRBJ2-1; the match to TRBD2 covers 7 bases. The CDR3 sequence is 16 residues long. Germline CDR1 reads SGHDT; CDR2 reads YYEEEE. The J segment lost 0 bases and the V segment lost 2 bases, leaving 5 bases of the junction unmatched. DNA of the CDR3: TGTGCCAGCAGCTTTGGGCGGGGGAGCTCCTACAATGAGCAGTTCTTC. Amino acid sequence: CASSFGRGSSYNEQFF.

This clonotype was found a few times. The chain carries TRBV7-9 and TRBJ1-2, with 7 bases aligning to TRBD1. Germline assignment: CDR1 SEHNR and CDR2 FQNEAQ (reference sequence). CDR3 length: 16 amino acids. J was trimmed by 5 bases and V by 4 bases; bases with no gene match: 13. The CDR3 sequence is CASSSTGAPSPYGYTF. The CDR3 DNA is TGTGCCAGCAGCTCCACAGGGGCCCCTTCACCTTATGGCTACACCTTC.

The chain uses TRBV27 and TRBJ1-1, with D hard to call. With 4 bases removed from V and 5 bases from J, the gap between germline ends came to 11 bases. The germline CDR1 and CDR2 sequences are MNHEY and SMNVEV (reference sequence). The CDR3 sequence is 13 residues long. The CDR3 loop reads CASSYSERTEAFF. In DNA, the CDR3 is TGTGCCAGCAGTTACAGTGAACGGACTGAAGCTTTCTTT.

In its sample, this clonotype was seen many times. The V call is TRBV2, the J call TRBJ2-3; TRBD2 aligns across 8 bases. V lost 7 bases, J lost 7 bases, and 4 bases stayed unmatched. Germline CDR1 reads SNHLY; CDR2 reads FYNNEI. The CDR3 loop spans 12 amino acids. The CDR3: CASIGGENTQYF. The CDR3 coding sequence is TGTGCCAGCATCGGGGGGGAGAATACGCAGTATTTT.

The rearrangement links TRBV4-3 to TRBJ2-7; 7 bases align to TRBD1. Germline V gives CDR1 LGHNA, CDR2 YSLEER. With 1 base clipped from V and 1 base from J, the junction kept 10 bases outside the gene matches. The CDR3 is 17 residues long. CDR3 loop: CASSQGLGSGGSYEQYF. In DNA form, the CDR3 reads TGCGCCAGCAGCCAAGGGCTCGGGTCAGGGGGATCCTACGAGCAGTACTTC.

This clonotype was found a few times. Relative to the germline gene, one junction end is altered; a read error may explain this. The chain uses TRBV20-1 and TRBJ2-7; TRBD1 or TRBD2 may be the D gene (5 bases each). CDR1 is DFQATT, CDR2 SNEGSKA, per germline (reference sequence). The CDR3 extends over 9 amino acids. The CDR3 protein is CSADQGPSF. In DNA, the CDR3 is TGCAGTGCCGATCAGGGACCCTCCTTC.

V is TRBV4-2 and J is TRBJ2-5; tentative D call: TRBD2 (6 bases). Trimming pared 0 bases from V and 1 base from J, leaving 12 bases between. CDR1 and CDR2 (germline): LGHNA, YNFKEQ. The CDR3 is 16 amino acids. The CDR3 region is CASSQDRTGVQETQYF. CDR3 in DNA: TGTGCCAGCAGCCAAGATCGAACGGGGGTCCAAGAGACCCAGTACTTC.

Points on this clonotype: One end of the junction varies from germline; a read error may be responsible. V gene TRBV27 combines with J gene TRBJ2-5; TRBD2 is a possible D gene (6 bases). CDR1 is MNHEY, CDR2 SMNVEV, per germline (reference sequence). The CDR3 runs 11 residues. CDR3 protein: CASSNGRNLGF. CDR3 DNA sequence: TGTGCCAGCAGCAATGGGAGGAACTTAGGATTC.